These T cell receptor beta chains were read from a single sample in a study of cytomegalovirus exposure and HLA in healthy donors. Measured with immunoSEQ multiplex PCR; TCRdb has only the in-frame clones, and not every one. In the table there are over 100,000 clones, 6.5% to 9.5% of which are singletons. Material: PBMCs. These receptors originate from a man aged 40-49 years in good health and CMV-seronegative. Each CDR3 is given with its conserved first and last residue. Each record gives: clone size, V gene, D gene, CDR3 protein. A D gene is named only where the DNA matches it firmly. Expanded clones get a size class; other rows say once, few or many, or leave the size out.

NA	TRBV27	NA	CASSLYGDQPQHF
NA	TRBV7-9	TRBD1	CASSSPDRSLDTEAFF
few	TRBV25-1	NA	CASLMNTEAFF
NA	TRBV27	NA	CASSEFTGELFF
NA	TRBV7-9	TRBD2	CASSTTRTSGGRTDTQYF
NA	TRBV7-9	NA	CASSLFDSSVSSYGYTF
NA	TRBV7-2	TRBD2	CASSGLASYNEQFF
few	TRBV9	NA	CASSVAGAAETQYF
few	TRBV18	NA	CASSPRLGPYEQYF
few	TRBV19	NA	CASSIRSRGVNEQFF
few	TRBV2	NA	CASSADFTGELFF
NA	TRBV7-2	NA	CASSINPRTTSDTQYF
NA	TRBV19	TRBD1	CASSPGTGYSETQYF
NA	TRBV5-5	TRBD1	CASSRTGDSNQPQHF
NA	TRBV27	TRBD1	CASSLRGQGARGYTF
few	TRBV7-9	TRBD1	CASSYPRGTGYYGYTF
NA	TRBV30	NA	CAWSVNGARNEKLFF
NA	TRBV5-1	NA	CASSLEGETQYF
NA	TRBV19	NA	CASSIVGGTHGANVLTF
NA	TRBV5-6	TRBD1	CASSLDQRQGANTGELFF
few	TRBV6-5	NA	CASSNDRNQPQHF
few	TRBV28	NA	CASSQRGYYGYTF
NA	TRBV7-2	TRBD1	CASSPPTGAYGYTF
once	TRBV7-6	NA	CASSSPPGADTQYF
NA	TRBV7-9	NA	CASSTTSGNTGELFF
few	TRBV29-1	TRBD2	CSATGTSGRDGEQFF
NA	TRBV2	NA	CASSDTLNGLYEQYF
few	TRBV4-1	NA	CASSQDAGSSYEQYF
few	TRBV4-1	NA	CASSQEHIVGGLQETQYF
few	TRBV9	NA	CASSVEGRGSGYTF
NA	TRBV7-9	NA	CASSLPPGGEREKLFF
few	TRBV6-6	TRBD1	CTSSSRGGRDTQYF
NA	TRBV28	NA	CASTLGTGRSSGANVLTF
NA	TRBV18	NA	CASSTTGSPETQYF
few	TRBV7-2	NA	CASSLVAGGGETQYF
NA	TRBV25-1	NA	CASSEGGAYEQYF
NA	TRBV30	NA	CAWSVGTSLQPQHF